These 18 T cell receptor beta chains were sequenced from one sample in a study of T cells in tuberculosis. Thawed, overnight-rested PBMC were stained with GMM-loaded CD1B tetramer, viability dye and anti-CD3, then sorted. CD1B tetramers were loaded with Rhodococcus equi-derived C32 glucose monomycolate. Profiled with immunoSEQ multiplex PCR; TCRdb holds only in-frame clones, not every one. The data contain 50,000 or so clones, 88% of them singletons. Sequenced: CD1b-GMM tetramer-negative cells sorted from PBMCs. The receptors come from an adult woman with latent tuberculosis.

The gene calls are TRBV25-1 and TRBJ1-6, with TRBD1 matching 8 bases. Germline V gene data show CDR1 as MGHDK and CDR2 as SYGVNS. CDR3 length: 14 residues. The J segment lost 6 bases and the V segment lost 5 bases, leaving 3 bases of the junction unmatched. This CDR3 is CASSSTGGNSPLHF. The CDR3 nucleotides read TGTGCCAGCAGTAGTACAGGGGGTAATTCACCCCTCCACTTT.

The chain links TRBV27 to TRBJ2-7; 9 positions match TRBD1. V shed 8 bases, J shed 2 bases, and the junction held 10 bases outside the gene matches. The CDR3 length is 15 residues. Germline CDR1 reads MNHEY; CDR2 reads SMNVEV (reference sequence). CDR3 sequence: CASFSGRDRAYEQYF. In nucleotides, the CDR3 is TGTGCCAGCTTCTCCGGCCGGGACAGGGCCTACGAGCAGTACTTC.

The chain is built from TRBV4-2 and TRBJ1-6; the match to TRBD1 covers 7 bases. The CDR3 length is 15 residues. Germline lookup yields CDR1 LGHNA and CDR2 YNFKEQ. With 1 base clipped from V and 10 bases from J, the junction kept 7 bases outside the gene matches. The CDR3 is CASSQGQGLGSPLHF. CDR3 nucleotide sequence: TGTGCCAGCAGCCAAGGACAGGGTCTGGGCTCACCCCTCCACTTT.

V gene TRBV4-3 combines with J gene TRBJ1-2; tentatively, D is TRBD1 (5 bases). CDR1 and CDR2 from the germline V gene are LGHNA and YSLEER. V was cut by 0 bases and J by 6 bases, with 11 bases left in between. This CDR3 region has 14 residues. CDR3 region: CASSQDRGRDGYTF. The CDR3 nucleotides are TGCGCCAGCAGCCAAGATCGTGGCAGGGATGGCTACACCTTC.

The chain uses TRBV30 and TRBJ2-7; maybe TRBD1 (6 bases). This CDR3 is built from 14 residues. V lost 4 bases and J 1 base, leaving 14 bases between the germline ends. The germline gives CDR1 GTSNPN, CDR2 SVGIG (reference sequence). CDR3: CAWNDPRGSYEQYF. DNA for the CDR3: TGTGCCTGGAACGATCCAAGGGGGTCCTACGAGCAGTACTTC.

The J gene is TRBJ2-1, the V gene TRBV19, with 10 bases aligning to TRBD2. Germline CDR1 and CDR2: LNHDA and SQIVND (reference sequence). The CDR3 extends over 19 amino acids. The V gene end was trimmed by 6 bases and the J gene end by 6 bases; junction bases not matched to a gene: 20. For the CDR3, the DNA is TGTGCCAGTAGCGGTCACCAAGGACTAAGCGGGGGGGGGCTCAATGAGCAGTTCTTC. As protein: CASSGHQGLSGGGLNEQFF.

This clone has a handful of counts. This chain connects TRBV6-4 to TRBJ1-1, with D perhaps TRBD1 (6 bases). The V end lost 6 bases, the J end lost 4 bases, and 15 bases lay between the germline ends. The CDR3 runs to 14 residues. CDR1 and CDR2 (germline): MRHNA, SNTAGT. The DNA for the CDR3 is TGTGCCAGCAGGAAACAGGGAAAAGCCACTGAAGCTTTCTTT. Amino acids: CASRKQGKATEAFF.

A remark on this clone: The sample holds other DNA sequences that translate to the same CDR3. V gene TRBV6-4 combines with J gene TRBJ2-3, with TRBD2 matching over 9 bases. Germline assignment: CDR1 MRHNA and CDR2 SNTAGT. With 1 base clipped from V and 1 base from J, the junction kept 0 bases outside the gene matches. The CDR3 contains 15 residues. CDR3 DNA sequence: TGTGCCAGCAGTGACTTAGCGGGAGGCACAGATACGCAGTATTTT. Protein sequence: CASSDLAGGTDTQYF.

This chain connects TRBV6-5 to TRBJ1-2, with a possible D match to TRBD1 (5 bases). CDR1 is MNHEY, CDR2 SVGAGI, per germline. The CDR3 runs 14 residues. Trimming stripped 6 bases from V and 1 base from J, with 12 bases between. As DNA, the CDR3 is TGTGCCAGCAGACTGACGGGGGGTAACTATGGCTACACCTTC. It translates to CASRLTGGNYGYTF.

This chain links TRBV4-3 with TRBJ2-7; the match to TRBD1 covers 9 bases. Germline trimming cut 1 base from V and 7 bases from J; bases unmatched to any gene: 5. This CDR3 has 14 amino acids. Germline CDR1 LGHNA, CDR2 YSLEER. CDR3 DNA: TGCGCCAGCAGCCAAGGGGGACAGGGCTGGGAGCAGTACTTC. The encoded protein is CASSQGGQGWEQYF.

V is TRBV6-5 and J is TRBJ1-1; the D is unclear. V lost 2 bases and J 2 bases, leaving 9 bases between the germline ends. The CDR3 runs to 14 residues. Germline V CDR1 and CDR2: MNHEY, SVGAGI. CDR3 sequence: CASSYAATNTEAFF. CDR3 coding DNA: TGTGCCAGCAGTTACGCGGCCACCAACACTGAAGCTTTCTTT.

This clone was recorded only once. The chain couples TRBV15 to TRBJ1-5, with unresolved D. This CDR3 region has 15 residues. Germline lookup yields CDR1 LNHNV and CDR2 YYDKDF (reference sequence). V shed 6 bases and J shed 0 bases, with 12 bases lying between them. The CDR3 DNA sequence: TGTGCCACCAGAGATTCGGGGTTTAGCAATCAGCCCCAGCATTTT. This translates into CATRDSGFSNQPQHF.

The V call is TRBV6-1, the J call TRBJ1-2; 9 bases are a match to TRBD1. Unmatched junction bases numbered 5, after V lost 5 bases and J lost 1 base. The CDR3 covers 15 residues. In germline, CDR1 is MNHNS, CDR2 SASEGT. As DNA, the CDR3 is TGTGCCAGCAGTCCCACAGGGGGCTTTAACTATGGCTACACCTTC. As protein: CASSPTGGFNYGYTF.

CDR3 sequence (DNA): TGTGCCAGCAGCCAAGATGGGGGCCTGAACAATGAGCAGTTCTTC. The encoded protein is CASSQDGGLNNEQFF. V is TRBV4-2 and J is TRBJ2-1, with a tentative D call TRBD1 (6 bases). Germline loops: CDR1 LGHNA, CDR2 YNFKEQ. The CDR3 consists of 15 residues. The V end lost 0 bases, the J end lost 5 bases, and 11 bases lay between the germline ends.

The rearrangement joins TRBV11-2 to TRBJ1-5; 9 bases are shared with TRBD1. V lost 4 bases to trimming and J lost 7 bases; unmatched junction nucleotides: 5. This CDR3 region has 14 residues. Germline values: CDR1 SGHAT, CDR2 FQNNGV. CDR3 nucleotide sequence: TGTGCCAGCAGCTCGGGGACAGGGTACCAGCCCCAGCATTTT. This codes for CASSSGTGYQPQHF.

This clone was counted a few times. J is TRBJ2-2 and V is TRBV11-2; D perhaps matches TRBD2 (6 bases). The germline V gene has CDR1 SGHAT and CDR2 FQNNGV. The CDR3 length is 13 residues. Trimming pared 1 base from V and 7 bases from J, leaving 7 bases between. CDR3 in amino acids: CASSLGEVGELFF. In DNA, the CDR3 is TGTGCCAGCAGCTTAGGGGAGGTCGGGGAGCTGTTTTTT.

The chain couples TRBV4-1 to TRBJ2-3, with D possibly TRBD2 on 6 matching bases. Deletions cut 4 bases from V and 1 base from J, with 12 bases between. Germline CDR1 reads MGHRA; CDR2 reads YSYEKL. This CDR3 is built from 15 residues. The CDR3 DNA follows: TGCGCCAGCAGCCTGGATTTAGCGGGCACAGATACGCAGTATTTT. This encodes CASSLDLAGTDTQYF.

The CDR3 region has the DNA TGTGCCAGTAGTAACAGGCTTGGGAACACTGAAGCTTTCTTT. Translation: CASSNRLGNTEAFF. J is TRBJ1-1 and V is TRBV19; D is perhaps TRBD1 (5 bases). Trimming removed 4 bases from V and 1 base from J, with 10 bases in between. The germline CDR1 and CDR2 sequences are LNHDA and SQIVND (reference sequence). The CDR3 is 14 residues long. The variable domain in full, completed from reference TRBV19 and TRBJ1-1, reads DGGITQSPKYLFRKEGQNVTLSCEQNLNHDAMYWYRQDPGQGLRLIYYSQIVNDFQKGDIAEGYSVSREKKESFPLTVTSAQKNPTAFYLCASSNRLGNTEAFFGQGTRLTVV.